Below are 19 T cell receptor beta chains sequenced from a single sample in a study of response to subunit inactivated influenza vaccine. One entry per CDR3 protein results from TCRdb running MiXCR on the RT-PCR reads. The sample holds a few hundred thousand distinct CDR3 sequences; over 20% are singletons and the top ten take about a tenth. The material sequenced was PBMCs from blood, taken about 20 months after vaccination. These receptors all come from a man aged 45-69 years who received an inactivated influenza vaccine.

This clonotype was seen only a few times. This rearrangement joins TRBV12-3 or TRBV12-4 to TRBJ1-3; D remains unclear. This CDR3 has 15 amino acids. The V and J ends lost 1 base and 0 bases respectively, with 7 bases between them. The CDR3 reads CASSLGRYSGNTIYF. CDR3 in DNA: TGTGCCAGCAGTTTAGGACGGTACTCTGGAAACACCATATATTTT.

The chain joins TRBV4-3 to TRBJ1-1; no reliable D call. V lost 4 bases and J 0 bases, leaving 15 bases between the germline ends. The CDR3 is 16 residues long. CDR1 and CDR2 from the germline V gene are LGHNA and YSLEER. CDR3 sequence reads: CASSPVTGSMNTEAFF. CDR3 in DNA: TGCGCCAGCAGCCCCGTAACCGGGAGCATGAACACTGAAGCTTTCTTT.

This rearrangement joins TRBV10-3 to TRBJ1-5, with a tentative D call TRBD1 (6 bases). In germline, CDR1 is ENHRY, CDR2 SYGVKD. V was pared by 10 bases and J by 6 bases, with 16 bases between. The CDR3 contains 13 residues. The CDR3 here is CATAFEQGQPQHF. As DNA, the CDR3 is TGTGCCACCGCGTTTGAACAGGGTCAGCCCCAGCATTTT.

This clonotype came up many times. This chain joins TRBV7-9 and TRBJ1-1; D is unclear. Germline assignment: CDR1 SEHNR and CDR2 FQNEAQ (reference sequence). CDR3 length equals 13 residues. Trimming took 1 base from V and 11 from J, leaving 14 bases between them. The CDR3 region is CASSLGETVRAFF. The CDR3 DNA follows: TGTGCCAGCAGCTTAGGGGAGACGGTGCGGGCTTTCTTT.

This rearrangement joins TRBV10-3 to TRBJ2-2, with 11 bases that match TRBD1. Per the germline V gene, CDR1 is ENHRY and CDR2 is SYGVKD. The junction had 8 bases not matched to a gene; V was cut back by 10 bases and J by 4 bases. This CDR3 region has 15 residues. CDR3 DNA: TGTGCCACCGGAACCGGGACAGGGGGCACCGGGGAGCTGTTTTTT. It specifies CATGTGTGGTGELFF.

In DNA, the CDR3 is TGCGCCAGCAGCTTGGAGGGAGCCTCAAACCATGAGCAGTTCTTC. As protein: CASSLEGASNHEQFF. The V and J genes are TRBV5-1 and TRBJ2-1; D might be TRBD2 (5 bases). The V and J ends lost 0 bases and 8 bases respectively, with 15 bases between them. Germline V CDR1 and CDR2: SGHRS, YFSETQ. The CDR3 has 15 residues.

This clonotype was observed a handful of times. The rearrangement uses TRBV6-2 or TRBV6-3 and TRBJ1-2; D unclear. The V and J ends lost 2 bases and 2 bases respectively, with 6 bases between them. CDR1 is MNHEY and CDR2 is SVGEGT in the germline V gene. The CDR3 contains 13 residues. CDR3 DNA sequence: TGTGCCAGCAGTTACAGGGCGAACTATGGCTACACCTTC. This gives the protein CASSYRANYGYTF.

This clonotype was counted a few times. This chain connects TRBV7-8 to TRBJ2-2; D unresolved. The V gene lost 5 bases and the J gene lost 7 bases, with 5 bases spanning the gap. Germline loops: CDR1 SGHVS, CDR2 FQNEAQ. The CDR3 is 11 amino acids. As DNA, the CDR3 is TGTGCCAGCAGCCCTGTCGGGGAGCTGTTTTTT. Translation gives CASSPVGELFF.

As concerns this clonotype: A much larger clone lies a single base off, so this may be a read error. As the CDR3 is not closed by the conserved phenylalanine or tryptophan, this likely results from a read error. CDR3 amino acids: CASTNSNQPQHL. CDR3 DNA: TGTGCCAGCACGAATAGCAATCAGCCCCAGCATTTG. The V and J genes are TRBV6-2 or TRBV6-3 and TRBJ1-5; no firm D call. This CDR3 is 12 amino acids long. Trimming cost V 7 bases and J 0 bases, with 4 bases left between them. Germline assignment: CDR1 MNHEY and CDR2 SVGEGT.

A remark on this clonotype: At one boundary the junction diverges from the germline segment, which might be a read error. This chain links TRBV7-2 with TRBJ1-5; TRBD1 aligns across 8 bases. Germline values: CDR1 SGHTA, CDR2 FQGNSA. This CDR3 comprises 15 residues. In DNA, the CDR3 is TGTGCCAGCAGCTTACGGACAGGGAACAATCAGACCCAGCATTTT. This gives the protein CASSLRTGNNQTQHF.

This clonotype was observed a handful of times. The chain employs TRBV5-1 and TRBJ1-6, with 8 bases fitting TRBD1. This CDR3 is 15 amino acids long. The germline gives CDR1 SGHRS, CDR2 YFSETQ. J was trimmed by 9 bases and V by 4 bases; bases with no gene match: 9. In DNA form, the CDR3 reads TGCGCCAGCAGCCCTAGACAGGGGATCGGTTCACCCCTCCACTTT. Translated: CASSPRQGIGSPLHF.

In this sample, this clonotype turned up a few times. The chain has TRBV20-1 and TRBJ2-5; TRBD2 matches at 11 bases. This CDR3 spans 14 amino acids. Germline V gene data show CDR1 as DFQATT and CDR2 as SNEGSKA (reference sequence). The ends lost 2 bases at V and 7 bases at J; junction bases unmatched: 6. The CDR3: CSARSTSGTGTQYF. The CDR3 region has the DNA TGCAGTGCTAGATCGACTAGCGGGACCGGGACCCAGTACTTC.

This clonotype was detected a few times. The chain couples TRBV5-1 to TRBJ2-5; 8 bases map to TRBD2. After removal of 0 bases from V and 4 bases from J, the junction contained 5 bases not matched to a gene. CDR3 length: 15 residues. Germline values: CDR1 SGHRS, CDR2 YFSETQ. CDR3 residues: CASSLVSGIAETQYF. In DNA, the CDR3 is TGCGCCAGCAGCTTGGTTAGCGGGATTGCAGAGACCCAGTACTTC.

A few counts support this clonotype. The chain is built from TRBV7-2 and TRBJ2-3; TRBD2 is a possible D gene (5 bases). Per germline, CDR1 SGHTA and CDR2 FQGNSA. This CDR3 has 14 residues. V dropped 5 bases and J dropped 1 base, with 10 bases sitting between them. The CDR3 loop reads CASSPYSGTDTQYF. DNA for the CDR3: TGTGCCAGCAGCCCGTATAGCGGCACAGATACGCAGTATTTT.

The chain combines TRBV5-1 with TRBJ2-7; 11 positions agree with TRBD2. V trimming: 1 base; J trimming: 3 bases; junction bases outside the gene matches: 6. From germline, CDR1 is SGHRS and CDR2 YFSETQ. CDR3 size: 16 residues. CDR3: CASSLLSLAGGYEQYF. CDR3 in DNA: TGCGCCAGCAGCTTGCTCTCCCTAGCGGGAGGCTACGAGCAGTACTTC.

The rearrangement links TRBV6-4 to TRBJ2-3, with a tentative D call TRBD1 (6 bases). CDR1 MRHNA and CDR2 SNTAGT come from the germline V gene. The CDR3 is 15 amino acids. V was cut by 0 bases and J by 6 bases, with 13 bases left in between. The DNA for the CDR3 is TGTGCCAGCAGTGACTCAACAGGGAACTCGGATACGCAGTATTTT. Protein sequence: CASSDSTGNSDTQYF.

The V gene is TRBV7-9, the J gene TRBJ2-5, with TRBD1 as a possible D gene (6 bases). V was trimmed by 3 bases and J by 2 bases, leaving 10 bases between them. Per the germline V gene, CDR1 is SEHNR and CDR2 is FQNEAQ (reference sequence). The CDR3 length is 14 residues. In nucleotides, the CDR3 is TGTGCCAGCAGCTTTACGCAGGGGCAAGAGACCCAGTACTTC. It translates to CASSFTQGQETQYF.

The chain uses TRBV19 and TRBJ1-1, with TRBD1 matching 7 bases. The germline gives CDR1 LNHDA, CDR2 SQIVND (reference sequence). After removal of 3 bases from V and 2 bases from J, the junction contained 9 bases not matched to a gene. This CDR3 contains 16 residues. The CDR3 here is CASSIGGGQPNTEAFF. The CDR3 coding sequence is TGTGCCAGTAGTATCGGTGGGGGACAGCCTAACACTGAAGCTTTCTTT.

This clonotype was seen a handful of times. The CDR3 here is CASSGSGGRGNEKLFF. For the CDR3, the DNA is TGTGCCAGCAGTGGATCGGGGGGGCGCGGTAATGAAAAACTGTTTTTT. This chain joins TRBV6-1 and TRBJ1-4; D is perhaps TRBD1 (6 bases). Trimming shortened V by 4 bases and J by 4 bases, and 16 bases separated the two germline ends. The CDR3 contains 16 residues. CDR1 is MNHNS and CDR2 is SASEGT in the germline V gene.